The 15 T cell receptor beta chains given below trace back to one sample, sequenced in a study of blood T cell repertoires in COVID-19. Sequenced by immunoSEQ multiplex PCR; TCRdb stores in-frame clones only, minus some. The table has 100,000 to 110,000 clones, just under 80% seen once. The specimen sequenced was peripheral blood. The receptor set was obtained from a woman aged 70 to 79 with acute or convalescent COVID-19.

The chain uses TRBV20-1 and TRBJ1-1; D is unresolved. This CDR3 has 12 amino acids. CDR1 and CDR2 (germline): DFQATT, SNEGSKA (reference sequence). V was shortened by 3 bases and J by 0 bases, with 5 bases between the two germline ends. This CDR3 reads CSASRLNTEAFF. The CDR3 region has the DNA TGCAGTGCTAGTCGGTTGAACACTGAAGCTTTCTTT.

The chain joins TRBV27 to TRBJ1-6, with a tentative D call TRBD1 (5 bases). V was pared by 0 bases and J by 7 bases, with 13 bases between. The CDR3 sequence is 16 residues long. Germline V gene lookup returns CDR1 MNHEY and CDR2 SMNVEV (reference sequence). Here the CDR3 reads CASSLSAGGSNSPLHF. As DNA, the CDR3 is TGTGCCAGCAGTTTATCCGCGGGGGGGAGCAATTCACCCCTCCACTTT.

The chain employs TRBV11-2 and TRBJ1-5; D may be TRBD1 (5 bases). This CDR3 contains 13 residues. Deletions cut 7 bases from V and 8 bases from J, with 15 bases between. Germline CDR1 is SGHAT and CDR2 is FQNNGV. The CDR3 here is CASTAVVGEPQHF. As DNA, the CDR3 is TGTGCCAGCACCGCGGTCGTAGGGGAGCCCCAGCATTTT.

This clone has just a few counts. The rearrangement uses TRBV5-5 and TRBJ1-1; D unclear. V gave up 0 bases and J gave up 4 bases, with 13 bases separating them. The CDR3 covers 15 residues. Germline V gene lookup returns CDR1 SGHKS and CDR2 YYEKEE (reference sequence). CDR3 sequence: CASSLAAVERTEAFF. The CDR3 DNA reads TGTGCCAGCAGCTTGGCAGCGGTTGAACGCACTGAAGCTTTCTTT.

The table lists this clone with a count of one. Written as DNA, the CDR3 is TGCGCCAGCAGCCAAGCTCATCCGGGACAGGGGAACACCGGGGAGCTGTTTTTT. Translation gives CASSQAHPGQGNTGELFF. This sequence joins TRBV4-3 and TRBJ2-2, with 9 bases fitting TRBD1. This CDR3 contains 18 residues. V lost 1 base, J lost 1 base, and 7 bases stayed unmatched. CDR1 is LGHNA, CDR2 YSLEER, per germline.

V usage is TRBV19 and J usage is TRBJ1-1, with 7 bases identical to TRBD1. The CDR3 length is 13 residues. Trimming removed 4 bases from V and 8 bases from J; junction bases left unmatched: 7. Germline lookup yields CDR1 LNHDA and CDR2 SQIVND (reference sequence). CDR3: CASSKIPGGEAFF. The CDR3 DNA reads TGTGCCAGTAGTAAGATTCCAGGGGGAGAAGCTTTCTTT.

The chain employs TRBV24-1 and TRBJ2-3; 7 bases agree with TRBD1. Germline V gene sequence: CDR1 KGHDR, CDR2 SFDVKD. V lost 3 bases to trimming and J lost 5 bases; unmatched junction nucleotides: 1. The CDR3 spans 13 residues. The CDR3 nucleotides read TGTGCCACCAGTGATAGGGACAGAGATACGCAGTATTTT. Its protein product is CATSDRDRDTQYF.

In its sample, this clone was seen a few times. The chain has TRBV12-5 and TRBJ1-1; 7 positions match TRBD1. V shed 6 bases, J shed 7 bases, and the junction held 5 bases outside the gene matches. CDR1 and CDR2 (germline): LGHNT, FRNRAP. CDR3 size: 12 residues. CDR3 protein: CASGPGGIEAFF. CDR3 nucleotide sequence: TGTGCTAGTGGCCCAGGGGGTATTGAAGCTTTCTTT.

This clone has only one observation. The chain employs TRBV30 and TRBJ2-7; D perhaps matches TRBD2 (5 bases). The CDR3 consists of 13 residues. V dropped 0 bases and J dropped 2 bases, with 8 bases sitting between them. The germline gives CDR1 GTSNPN, CDR2 SVGIG (reference sequence). The CDR3 DNA follows: TGTGCCTGGAGTGTTCGGGGTACCTACGAGCAGTACTTC. Protein: CAWSVRGTYEQYF.

The chain links TRBV10-3 to TRBJ1-3; TRBD1 agrees at 8 bases. The CDR3 runs to 15 residues. V lost 2 bases to trimming and J lost 8 bases; unmatched junction nucleotides: 8. Germline lookup yields CDR1 ENHRY and CDR2 SYGVKD. In nucleotides, the CDR3 is TGTGCCATCAGTGAGCCCGGACAGGGAGGGGACACCATATATTTT. Protein: CAISEPGQGGDTIYF.

V is TRBV28 and J is TRBJ2-1, with D perhaps TRBD1 (6 bases). The V gene's germline CDR1 is MDHEN and CDR2 SYDVKM. The ends were cut back, 6 bases at V and 7 bases at J, with 10 bases in the middle. This CDR3 is 12 amino acids long. The chain's CDR3 is CASSDRLNEQFF. The CDR3 DNA reads as TGTGCCAGCAGCGACAGGCTGAATGAGCAGTTCTTC.

This clone was detected only once. The chain joins TRBV12-3 or TRBV12-4 to TRBJ2-3; D might be TRBD2 (6 bases). CDR3 length: 13 amino acids. V was pared by 7 bases and J by 2 bases, with 10 bases between. CDR3 sequence (DNA): TGTGCCAGCATTCGGGGGACCACAGATACGCAGTATTTT. Translating it yields CASIRGTTDTQYF.

V usage is TRBV6-5 and J usage is TRBJ1-1; D gene unclear. Germline assignment: CDR1 MNHEY and CDR2 SVGAGI. V was trimmed by 9 bases and J by 1 base, leaving 15 bases between them. The CDR3 contains 14 residues. In DNA, the CDR3 is TGTGCCAGTGCCTGGGCACAGAAGAACACTGAAGCTTTCTTT. This gives the protein CASAWAQKNTEAFF.

A note on this clone: Other DNA sequences of this sample code for an identical CDR3. This rearrangement joins TRBV5-1 to TRBJ2-1; TRBD2 is a possible D gene (5 bases). Germline CDR1 SGHRS, CDR2 YFSETQ. CDR3 length: 15 amino acids. Trimming took 4 bases from V and 1 from J, leaving 12 bases between them. CDR3 coding DNA: TGCGCCAGCAGCCTCTCAGGCGGGTCCTACAATGAGCAGTTCTTC. Translation gives CASSLSGGSYNEQFF.

The rearrangement links TRBV2 to TRBJ2-2; TRBD2 might be the D (7 bases). Germline V gene data show CDR1 as SNHLY and CDR2 as FYNNEI. Trimming shortened V by 7 bases and J by 7 bases, and 16 bases separated the two germline ends. This CDR3 is built from 14 residues. The CDR3 reads CASTLGGASGELFF. The DNA for the CDR3 is TGTGCCAGCACCCTGGGGGGGGCTAGCGGGGAGCTGTTTTTT.